One T cell receptor beta chain is described in this entry. Per the original data handling: Researchers report that nucleated cell counts were estimated from reference gene primer amplification. Clones were sequenced by immunoSEQ multiplex PCR, and TCRdb holds only the in-frame ones, with some missing. V and J calls and clone size come straight from that table; D and trimming were deduced from the DNA. The sample yields about 290,000 clones, roughly nine tenths seen once. This entry belongs to a study of blood T cell repertoires in COVID-19. Study background: Both acute and convalescent COVID-19 samples were obtained from the United States, Italy and Spain. The cDNA or gDNA used as material had been derived from T cells, B-cell-depleted T cells, or PBMCs.

The CDR3 is made up of 15 amino acids. V gave up 6 bases and J gave up 1 base, with 15 bases separating them. Germline CDR1 reads MNHEY; CDR2 reads SVGAGI. This clonotype was sampled from a woman in her 30s with COVID-19, enrolled during active disease. V and J are TRBV6-5 and TRBJ1-1; perhaps TRBD1 as D (6 bases). Sequenced: peripheral blood. The CDR3 is CASSPRRGGNTEAFF. The DNA for the CDR3 is TGTGCCAGCAGCCCCCGCAGGGGCGGGAACACTGAAGCTTTCTTT.